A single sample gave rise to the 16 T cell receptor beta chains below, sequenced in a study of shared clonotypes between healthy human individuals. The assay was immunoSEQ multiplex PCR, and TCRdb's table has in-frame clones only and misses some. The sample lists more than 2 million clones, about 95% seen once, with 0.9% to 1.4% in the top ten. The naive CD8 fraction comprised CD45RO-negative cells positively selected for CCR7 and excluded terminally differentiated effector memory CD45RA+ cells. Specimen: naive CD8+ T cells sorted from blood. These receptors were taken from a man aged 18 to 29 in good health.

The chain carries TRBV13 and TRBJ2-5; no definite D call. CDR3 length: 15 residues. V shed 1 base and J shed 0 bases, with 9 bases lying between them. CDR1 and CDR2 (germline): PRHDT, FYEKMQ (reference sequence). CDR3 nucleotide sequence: TGTGCCAGCAGCTTAGCGGAATTGTACCAAGAGACCCAGTACTTC. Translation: CASSLAELYQETQYF. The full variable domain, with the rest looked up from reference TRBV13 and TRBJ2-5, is AAGVIQSPRHLIKEKRETATLKCYPIPRHDTVYWYQQGPGQDPQFLISFYEKMQSDKGSIPDRFSAQQFSDYHSELNMSSLELGDSALYFCASSLAELYQETQYFGPGTRLLVL.

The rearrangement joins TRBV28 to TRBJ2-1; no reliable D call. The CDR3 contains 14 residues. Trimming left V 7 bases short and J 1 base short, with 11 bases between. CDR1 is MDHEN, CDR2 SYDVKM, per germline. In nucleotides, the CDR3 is TGTGCCAGCATGGGTCACCCTTCCTACAATGAGCAGTTCTTC. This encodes CASMGHPSYNEQFF.

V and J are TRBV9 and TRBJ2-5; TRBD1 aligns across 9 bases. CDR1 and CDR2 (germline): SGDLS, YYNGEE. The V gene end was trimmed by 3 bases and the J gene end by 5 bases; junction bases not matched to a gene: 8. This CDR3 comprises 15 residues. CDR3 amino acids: CASSDPGQGPETQYF. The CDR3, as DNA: TGTGCCAGCAGCGACCCGGGACAGGGACCGGAGACCCAGTACTTC. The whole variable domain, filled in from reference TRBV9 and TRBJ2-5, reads DSGVTQTPKHLITATGQRVTLRCSPRSGDLSVYWYQQSLDQGLQFLIQYYNGEERAKGNILERFSAQQFPDLHSELNLSSLELGDSALYFCASSDPGQGPETQYFGPGTRLLVL.

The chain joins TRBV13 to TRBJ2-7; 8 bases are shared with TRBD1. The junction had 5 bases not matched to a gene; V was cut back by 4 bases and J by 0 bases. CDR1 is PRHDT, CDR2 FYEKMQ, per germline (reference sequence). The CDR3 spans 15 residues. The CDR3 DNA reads TGTGCCAGCAGCTCGTGGGACAGGAGCTCCTACGAGCAGTACTTC. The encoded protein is CASSSWDRSSYEQYF.

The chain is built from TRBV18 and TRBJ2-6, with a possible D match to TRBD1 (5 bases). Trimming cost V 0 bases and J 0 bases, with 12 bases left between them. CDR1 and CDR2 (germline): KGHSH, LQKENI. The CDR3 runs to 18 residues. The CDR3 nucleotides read TGTGCCAGCTCACCACCTGGACACTCTACCTCTGGGGCCAACGTCCTGACTTTC. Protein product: CASSPPGHSTSGANVLTF.

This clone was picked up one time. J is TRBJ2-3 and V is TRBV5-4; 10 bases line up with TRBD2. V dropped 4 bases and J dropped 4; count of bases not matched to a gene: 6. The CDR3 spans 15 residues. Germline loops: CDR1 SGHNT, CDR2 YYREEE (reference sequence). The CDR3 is CASSMRTSGSDTQYF. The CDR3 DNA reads TGTGCCAGCAGCATGCGGACTAGCGGCTCAGATACGCAGTATTTT.

CDR3 amino acids: CASRQGATYTEAFF. CDR3 DNA: TGTGCCAGCAGACAGGGGGCTACCTACACTGAAGCTTTCTTT. V usage is TRBV27 and J usage is TRBJ1-1; the match to TRBD1 covers 9 bases. This CDR3 spans 14 amino acids. The trim removed 6 bases at V and 3 bases at J, leaving 5 bases unmatched. Looked up from germline, CDR1 is MNHEY and CDR2 is SMNVEV (reference sequence).

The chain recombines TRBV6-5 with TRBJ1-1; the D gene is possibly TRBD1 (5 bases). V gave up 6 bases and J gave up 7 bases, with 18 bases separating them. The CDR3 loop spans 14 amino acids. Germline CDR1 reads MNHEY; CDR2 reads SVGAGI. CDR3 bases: TGTGCCAGCAGCCTCTTTGGGCAGGGTCATGAAGCTTTCTTT. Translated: CASSLFGQGHEAFF.

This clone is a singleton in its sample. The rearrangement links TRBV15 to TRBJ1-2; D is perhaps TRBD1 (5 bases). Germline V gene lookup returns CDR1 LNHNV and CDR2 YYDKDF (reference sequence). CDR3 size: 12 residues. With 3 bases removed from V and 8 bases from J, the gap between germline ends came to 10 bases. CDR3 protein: CATSRGGAGYTF. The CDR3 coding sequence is TGTGCCACCAGCAGGGGGGGAGCGGGCTACACCTTC.

This CDR3 is CASEGSWETQYF. The DNA of the CDR3 is TGTGCCAGCGAGGGATCTTGGGAGACCCAGTACTTC. V is TRBV6-1 and J is TRBJ2-5, with D tentatively TRBD2 (5 bases). Trimming took 8 bases from V and 5 from J, leaving 12 bases between them. Germline lookup yields CDR1 MNHNS and CDR2 SASEGT. This CDR3 is built from 12 residues.

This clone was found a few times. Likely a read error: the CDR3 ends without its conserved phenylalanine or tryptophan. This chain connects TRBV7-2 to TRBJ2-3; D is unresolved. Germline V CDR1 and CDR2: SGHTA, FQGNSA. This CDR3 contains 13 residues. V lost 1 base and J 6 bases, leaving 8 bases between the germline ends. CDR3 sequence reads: CASSLEPADTQYL. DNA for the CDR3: TGTGCCAGCAGCTTAGAACCCGCGGATACGCAGTATCTT.

CDR3 in amino acids: CASTSDRSYGYTF. In DNA form, the CDR3 reads TGTGCCAGCACCTCCGACAGAAGCTATGGCTACACCTTC. The rearrangement links TRBV5-4 to TRBJ1-2, with D perhaps matching TRBD1 (5 bases). The germline V gene has CDR1 SGHNT and CDR2 YYREEE (reference sequence). V lost 6 bases to trimming and J lost 4 bases, with 13 bases between them. The CDR3 length is 13 residues.

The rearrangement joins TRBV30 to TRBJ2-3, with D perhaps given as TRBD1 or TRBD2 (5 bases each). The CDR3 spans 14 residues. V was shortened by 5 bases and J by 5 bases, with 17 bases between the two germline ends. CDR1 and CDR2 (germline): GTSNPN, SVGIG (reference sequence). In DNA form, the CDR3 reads TGTGCCTGGGAGGGGCAGGGAGAAGTAGATACGCAGTATTTT. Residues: CAWEGQGEVDTQYF.

The CDR3 sequence is CASSSFGVTDTVTGELFF. CDR3 sequence (DNA): TGTGCCAGCAGCTCATTCGGTGTGACAGACACTGTCACCGGGGAGCTGTTTTTT. This chain joins TRBV11-2 and TRBJ2-2, with D possibly TRBD1 on 5 matching bases. CDR3 length: 18 residues. Looked up from germline, CDR1 is SGHAT and CDR2 is FQNNGV. The V gene lost 4 bases and the J gene lost 4 bases, with 22 bases spanning the gap.

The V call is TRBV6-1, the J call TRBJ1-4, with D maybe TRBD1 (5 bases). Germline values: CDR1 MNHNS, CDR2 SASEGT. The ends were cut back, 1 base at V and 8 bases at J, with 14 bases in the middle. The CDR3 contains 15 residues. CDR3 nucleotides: TGTGCCAGCAGTGAAGAAGAGGGGCGGAGAGAAAAACTGTTTTTT. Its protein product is CASSEEEGRREKLFF.

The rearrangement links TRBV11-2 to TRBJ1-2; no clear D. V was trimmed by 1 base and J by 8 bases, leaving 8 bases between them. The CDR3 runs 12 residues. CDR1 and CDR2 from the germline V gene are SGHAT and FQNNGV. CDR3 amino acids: CASSLAGIGYTF. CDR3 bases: TGTGCCAGCAGCTTAGCGGGGATAGGCTACACCTTC.